These 25 T cell receptor beta chains were all obtained from the same sample, sequenced in a study of cytotoxic CD8 clonotypes in ibrutinib-treated CLL. Sequencing used immunoSEQ multiplex PCR; TCRdb keeps in-frame clones, though not all of them. Among 65,000 to 80,000 clones listed, roughly 80% were seen once. Sequenced material: PBMCs, taken after 24 months of ibrutinib treatment. The source is a human donor with chronic lymphocytic leukemia.

The chain has TRBV5-1 and TRBJ2-7; D is ambiguous. Deletions cut 0 bases from V and 4 bases from J, with 2 bases between. The CDR3 length is 11 residues. Germline-derived CDR1 and CDR2 are SGHRS and YFSETQ. CDR3 DNA sequence: TGCGCCAGCAGCTTGGATTACGAGCAGTACTTC. It specifies CASSLDYEQYF.

The chain recombines TRBV14 with TRBJ2-2; TRBD2 is a possible D gene (6 bases). Germline values: CDR1 SGHDN, CDR2 FVKESK. The CDR3 runs to 17 residues. Trimming pared 4 bases from V and 0 bases from J, leaving 15 bases between. The CDR3, as DNA: TGTGCCAGCAGCCCCTTCGGGGGAGCGGCGAACACCGGGGAGCTGTTTTTT. Protein sequence: CASSPFGGAANTGELFF.

The rearrangement links TRBV7-3 to TRBJ2-5; D not certain. V was shortened by 2 bases and J by 5 bases, with 15 bases between the two germline ends. This CDR3 contains 15 residues. Per germline, CDR1 SGHTA and CDR2 FQGTGA. For the CDR3, the DNA is TGTGCCAGCAGCTTAGGGTATTCTAGTAAGGAGACCCAGTACTTC. Translating it yields CASSLGYSSKETQYF.

This sequence joins TRBV7-2 and TRBJ1-4, with D maybe TRBD1 (6 bases). In germline, CDR1 is SGHTA, CDR2 FQGNSA. Trimming pared 1 base from V and 4 bases from J, leaving 7 bases between. This CDR3 has 14 residues. Here the CDR3 reads CASSLGGGNEKLFF. In DNA form, the CDR3 reads TGTGCCAGCAGCTTAGGAGGGGGTAATGAAAAACTGTTTTTT.

CDR3 bases: TGTGCCAGCAGCAATGGGACAGCCCTTGGGGCCTACGAGCAGTACTTC. Amino acids: CASSNGTALGAYEQYF. The chain has TRBV21-1 and TRBJ2-7; TRBD1 is taken as the D call from the table, unchecked against the DNA. TRBV21-1 is marked as a pseudogene. The CDR3 has 16 residues.

The chain couples TRBV10-2 to TRBJ2-7; 7 bases match TRBD2. The germline V gene has CDR1 WSHSY and CDR2 SAAADI. V lost 4 bases, J lost 2 bases, and 11 bases stayed unmatched. This CDR3 region has 16 residues. DNA for the CDR3: TGCGCCAGCAGTGGGGCTCTAGCGGCTAAGACCTACGAGCAGTACTTC. Its protein product is CASSGALAAKTYEQYF.

The chain has TRBV4-1 and TRBJ2-7; no clear D. The CDR3 runs to 15 residues. Trimming pared 1 base from V and 0 bases from J, leaving 10 bases between. The germline V gene encodes CDR1 MGHRA and CDR2 YSYEKL. The CDR3 DNA follows: TGCGCCAGCAGCCAAGGGGCGCAGGACTCCTACGAGCAGTACTTC. Amino acids: CASSQGAQDSYEQYF.

The chain's CDR3 is CASRGVAGGPYNEQFF. CDR3 sequence (DNA): TGCGCCAGCAGAGGGGTTGCGGGAGGCCCCTACAATGAGCAGTTCTTC. The V gene is TRBV5-1, the J gene TRBJ2-1, with 8 nucleotides matching TRBD2. The CDR3 sequence is 16 residues long. CDR1 and CDR2 from the germline V gene are SGHRS and YFSETQ. V dropped 5 bases and J dropped 2; count of bases not matched to a gene: 9.

The chain uses TRBV14 and TRBJ2-1; D not certain. This CDR3 comprises 11 residues. Germline loops: CDR1 SGHDN, CDR2 FVKESK. V shed 6 bases and J shed 4 bases, with 4 bases lying between them. The CDR3 bases are TGTGCCAGCAGTTTATACAATGAGCAGTTCTTC. Translated, it gives CASSLYNEQFF.

This clone was seen only once. Distinct nucleotide sequences in the sample also encode this CDR3. The V call is TRBV9, the J call TRBJ2-3; the D is unclear. Germline V gives CDR1 SGDLS, CDR2 YYNGEE. Trimming removed 0 bases from V and 3 bases from J, with 5 bases in between. This CDR3 is 13 amino acids long. The CDR3 sequence is CASSVGGTDTQYF. In DNA, the CDR3 is TGTGCCAGCAGCGTAGGTGGAACAGATACGCAGTATTTT. The full variable domain, its missing parts supplied by reference TRBV9 and TRBJ2-3, is DSGVTQTPKHLITATGQRVTLRCSPRSGDLSVYWYQQSLDQGLQFLIQYYNGEERAKGNILERFSAQQFPDLHSELNLSSLELGDSALYFCASSVGGTDTQYFGPGTRLTVL.

The rearrangement joins TRBV6-4 to TRBJ1-1; 9 nucleotides match TRBD1. V trimming: 7 bases; J trimming: 8 bases; junction bases outside the gene matches: 5. The CDR3 is 12 residues long. Germline assignment: CDR1 MRHNA and CDR2 SNTAGT. CDR3 loop: CASNPGTGEAFF. The DNA of the CDR3 is TGTGCCAGCAACCCCGGGACAGGGGAAGCTTTCTTT.

This clone was seen just once. The chain uses TRBV9 and TRBJ2-7; D is uncertain. Germline V CDR1 and CDR2: SGDLS, YYNGEE. The ends were cut back, 2 bases at V and 6 bases at J, with 15 bases in the middle. The CDR3 totals 14 residues. The CDR3 coding sequence is TGTGCCAGCAGCGTGTCTGCGAATGATGGCGAGCAGTACTTC. Translated: CASSVSANDGEQYF.

This chain connects TRBV5-5 to TRBJ2-1; D unresolved. Looked up from germline, CDR1 is SGHKS and CDR2 is YYEKEE (reference sequence). V was clipped by 1 base and J by 12 bases, with 14 bases between them. The CDR3 loop spans 13 amino acids. CDR3 residues: CASSLNDGGGQFF. CDR3 sequence (DNA): TGTGCCAGCAGCTTGAATGACGGCGGCGGGCAGTTCTTC.

This clone was counted between two and nine times. The rearrangement links TRBV29-1 to TRBJ2-7; 10 bases match TRBD2. This CDR3 has 14 residues. Germline V gene sequence: CDR1 SQVTM, CDR2 ANQGSEA. With 4 bases clipped from V and 3 bases from J, the junction kept 6 bases outside the gene matches. In DNA, the CDR3 is TGCAGCGTTGGGTCTAGCGGGAGTTTCTACGAGCAGTACTTC. It translates to CSVGSSGSFYEQYF.

The chain has TRBV30 and TRBJ2-7; tentatively, D is TRBD1 or TRBD2 (5 bases each). CDR1 and CDR2 from the germline V gene are GTSNPN and SVGIG (reference sequence). The length of the CDR3 is 15 residues. V was cut by 1 base and J by 2 bases, with 15 bases left in between. The CDR3 bases are TGTGCCTGGAGTGAAGGTGGGGGAATGGCCTACGAGCAGTACTTC. Its protein is CAWSEGGGMAYEQYF.

This chain links TRBV6-6 with TRBJ1-2, with D tentatively TRBD1 (5 bases). Germline V gives CDR1 MNHNY, CDR2 SVGAGI (reference sequence). The CDR3 has 13 residues. V gave up 4 bases and J gave up 6 bases, with 12 bases separating them. CDR3 bases: TGTGCCAGCAGTTTTTCGGGGGTAGATGGCTACACCTTC. This translates into CASSFSGVDGYTF.

The rearrangement uses TRBV2 and TRBJ1-5; no reliable D call. CDR1 and CDR2 (germline): SNHLY, FYNNEI. The CDR3 totals 13 residues. Trimming pared 8 bases from V and 4 bases from J, leaving 12 bases between. CDR3: CASSRELNQPQHF. The CDR3 DNA sequence: TGTGCCAGCTCCCGGGAACTAAATCAGCCCCAGCATTTT.

V is TRBV9 and J is TRBJ2-3, with TRBD2 matching 7 bases. The J segment lost 1 base and the V segment lost 5 bases, leaving 4 bases of the junction unmatched. The length of the CDR3 is 14 residues. Per the germline V gene, CDR1 is SGDLS and CDR2 is YYNGEE. DNA of the CDR3: TGTGCCAGCAGTTTAGCGGGTCGCACAGATACGCAGTATTTT. It encodes CASSLAGRTDTQYF.

CDR3 sequence (DNA): TGTGCCAGCAGCTTAGGAGTTGCAGATACGCAGTATTTT. Translating gives CASSLGVADTQYF. This chain connects TRBV7-3 to TRBJ2-3; D is unclear. This CDR3 comprises 13 residues. Germline V gene lookup returns CDR1 SGHTA and CDR2 FQGTGA. The V gene lost 2 bases and the J gene lost 4 bases, with 7 bases spanning the gap.

This clone occurred once. V gene TRBV7-2 combines with J gene TRBJ2-1; 12 positions match TRBD2. Germline V CDR1 and CDR2: SGHTA, FQGNSA. The V segment lost 0 bases and the J segment 7 bases; nucleotides outside the gene matches: 4. The CDR3 runs 16 residues. This CDR3 reads CASSLAVLAGGNEQFF. The CDR3, as DNA: TGTGCCAGCAGCTTAGCGGTGCTAGCGGGAGGGAATGAGCAGTTCTTC.

The J gene is TRBJ2-7, the V gene TRBV9, with 7 bases aligning to TRBD2. Germline V gene lookup returns CDR1 SGDLS and CDR2 YYNGEE. J gave up 3 bases and V 4 bases, and 10 bases lay outside the gene matches. The CDR3 is 15 amino acids. The CDR3 is CASSLEEGGNYEQYF. In DNA, the CDR3 is TGTGCCAGCAGCCTAGAGGAGGGAGGGAACTACGAGCAGTACTTC. Filled out from reference TRBV9 and TRBJ2-7, the complete variable domain reads DSGVTQTPKHLITATGQRVTLRCSPRSGDLSVYWYQQSLDQGLQFLIQYYNGEERAKGNILERFSAQQFPDLHSELNLSSLELGDSALYFCASSLEEGGNYEQYFGPGTRLTVT.

The V call is TRBV30, the J call TRBJ1-5; 7 nucleotides line up with TRBD1. After removal of 3 bases from V and 5 bases from J, the junction contained 4 bases not matched to a gene. Germline values: CDR1 GTSNPN, CDR2 SVGIG (reference sequence). The CDR3 spans 13 residues. CDR3 in amino acids: CAWSKGADQPQHF. The CDR3 DNA follows: TGTGCCTGGAGCAAGGGGGCGGATCAGCCCCAGCATTTT. The full variable domain, in which reference TRBV30 and TRBJ1-5 provide the parts outside the CDR3, is SQTIHQWPATLVQPVGSPLSLECTVEGTSNPNLYWYRQAAGRGLQLLFYSVGIGQISSEVPQNLSASRPQDRQFILSSKKLLLSDSGFYLCAWSKGADQPQHFGDGTRLSIL.

The chain carries TRBV6-5 and TRBJ2-7; D might be TRBD1 (5 bases). The CDR3 is 14 amino acids. The ends were cut back, 2 bases at V and 0 bases at J, with 8 bases in the middle. CDR1 MNHEY and CDR2 SVGAGI come from the germline V gene. The DNA for the CDR3 is TGTGCCAGCAGTTACGTTCAGGGCTCCTACGAGCAGTACTTC. Its translation: CASSYVQGSYEQYF.

This chain links TRBV5-1 with TRBJ2-1; 7 bases fit TRBD2. This CDR3 region has 15 residues. Looked up from germline, CDR1 is SGHRS and CDR2 is YFSETQ. The trim removed 4 bases at V and 6 bases at J, leaving 10 bases unmatched. DNA of the CDR3: TGCGCCAGCAGCCGGACTAGTGAGAGCCGCAATGAGCAGTTCTTC. It encodes CASSRTSESRNEQFF.

J is TRBJ2-2 and V is TRBV29-1, with 7 bases identical to TRBD2. CDR3 size: 15 residues. Trimming at V came to 5 bases and at J to 1 base, leaving 7 bases not matched to a gene. Germline loops: CDR1 SQVTM, CDR2 ANQGSEA. The chain's CDR3 is CSVCASSGNTGELFF. CDR3 DNA sequence: TGCAGCGTTTGTGCATCTAGCGGGAACACCGGGGAGCTGTTTTTT.